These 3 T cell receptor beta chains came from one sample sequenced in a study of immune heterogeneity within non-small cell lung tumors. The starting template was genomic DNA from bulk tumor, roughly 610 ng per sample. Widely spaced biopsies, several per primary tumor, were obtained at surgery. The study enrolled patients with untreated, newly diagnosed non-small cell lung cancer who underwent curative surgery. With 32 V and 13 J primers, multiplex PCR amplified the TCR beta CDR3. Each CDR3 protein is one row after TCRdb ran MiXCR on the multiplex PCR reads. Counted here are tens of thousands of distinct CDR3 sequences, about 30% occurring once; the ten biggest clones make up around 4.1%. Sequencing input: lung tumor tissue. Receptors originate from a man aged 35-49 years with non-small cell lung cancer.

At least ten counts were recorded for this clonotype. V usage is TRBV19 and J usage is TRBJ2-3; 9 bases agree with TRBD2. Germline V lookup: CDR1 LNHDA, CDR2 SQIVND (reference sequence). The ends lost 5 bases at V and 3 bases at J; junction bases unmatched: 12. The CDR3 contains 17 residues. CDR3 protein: CASSPRKAGGYTDTQYF. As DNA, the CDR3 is TGTGCCAGTAGTCCGCGAAAAGCGGGAGGCTATACAGATACGCAGTATTTT.

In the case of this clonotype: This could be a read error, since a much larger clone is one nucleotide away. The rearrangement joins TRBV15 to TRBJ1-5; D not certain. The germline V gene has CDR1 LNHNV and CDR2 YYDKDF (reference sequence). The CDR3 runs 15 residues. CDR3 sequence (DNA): TGTGCCACCATCAGAGGAAAGGGAGGGAATCAGCCCCAGCATTTT. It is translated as CATIRGKGGNQPQHF.

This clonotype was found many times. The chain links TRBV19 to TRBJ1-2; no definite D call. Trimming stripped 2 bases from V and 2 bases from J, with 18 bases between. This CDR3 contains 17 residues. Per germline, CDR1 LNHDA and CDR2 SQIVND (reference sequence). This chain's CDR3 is CASSIIRRAGWNYGYTF. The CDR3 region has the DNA TGTGCCAGTAGTATAATACGGCGGGCGGGATGGAACTATGGCTACACCTTC. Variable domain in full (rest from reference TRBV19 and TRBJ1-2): DGGITQSPKYLFRKEGQNVTLSCEQNLNHDAMYWYRQDPGQGLRLIYYSQIVNDFQKGDIAEGYSVSREKKESFPLTVTSAQKNPTAFYLCASSIIRRAGWNYGYTFGSGTRLTVV.